The 7 T cell receptor beta chains given below trace back to one sample, sequenced in a study of technical replicates of blood from a few donors. Produced via immunoSEQ multiplex PCR; TCRdb's table is partial and in-frame only. The sample yields under 85,000 clones, around 97% seen once. The specimen was T cells isolated from PBMCs. These receptors originate from a human donor in good health.

The chain is built from TRBV28 and TRBJ1-5; TRBD1 is a possible D gene (5 bases). Germline CDR1 reads MDHEN; CDR2 reads SYDVKM. This CDR3 is built from 14 residues. The V gene lost 5 bases and the J gene lost 4 bases, with 12 bases spanning the gap. The CDR3 reads CASSRGISNQPQHF. CDR3 nucleotides: TGTGCCAGCAGTAGGGGTATTAGTAATCAGCCCCAGCATTTT.

This chain uses TRBV5-1 with TRBJ2-1, with TRBD1 as a possible D gene (6 bases). Between the trimmed V and J ends, which lost 0 bases and 3 bases, there was a span of 7 bases. Germline V gene sequence: CDR1 SGHRS, CDR2 YFSETQ. The CDR3 spans 14 residues. CDR3 bases: TGCGCCAGCAGCTTGGAACAGGGCTACAATGAGCAGTTCTTC. Protein product: CASSLEQGYNEQFF.

This chain links TRBV19 with TRBJ1-2; 7 nucleotides agree with TRBD1. Germline values: CDR1 LNHDA, CDR2 SQIVND (reference sequence). With V trimmed by 6 bases and J by 4 bases, 14 bases remained unmatched. The CDR3 has 16 amino acids. The CDR3 loop is CASSSIRDRGTYGYTF. In DNA form, the CDR3 reads TGTGCCAGTAGCTCGATCCGGGACAGAGGAACCTATGGCTACACCTTC.

The V gene is TRBV5-1, the J gene TRBJ2-7; tentatively, D is TRBD2 (7 bases). The CDR3 consists of 15 residues. V was cut by 0 bases and J by 2 bases, with 12 bases left in between. The germline V gene encodes CDR1 SGHRS and CDR2 YFSETQ. The CDR3 DNA reads as TGCGCCAGCAGCTTGGACGGGGGGCTAACCTACGAGCAGTACTTC. It specifies CASSLDGGLTYEQYF.

The genes are TRBV9 and TRBJ2-1, with 7 bases aligning to TRBD2. The germline CDR1 and CDR2 sequences are SGDLS and YYNGEE. The CDR3 totals 16 residues. V dropped 3 bases and J dropped 6; count of bases not matched to a gene: 12. The DNA for the CDR3 is TGTGCCAGCAGCGAAACCGGGAGGCTCTTCTCCAATGAGCAGTTCTTC. It translates to CASSETGRLFSNEQFF. The variable domain in full, with the rest retrieved from reference TRBV9 and TRBJ2-1, is DSGVTQTPKHLITATGQRVTLRCSPRSGDLSVYWYQQSLDQGLQFLIQYYNGEERAKGNILERFSAQQFPDLHSELNLSSLELGDSALYFCASSETGRLFSNEQFFGPGTRLTVL.

The chain links TRBV6-6 to TRBJ1-2, with D possibly matching TRBD1 (6 bases). The CDR3 has 15 residues. Trimming cost V 7 bases and J 8 bases, with 23 bases left between them. Looked up from germline, CDR1 is MNHNY and CDR2 is SVGAGI (reference sequence). This chain's CDR3 is CASTLTTSQGQGYTF. DNA for the CDR3: TGTGCCAGCACCCTTACAACGTCACAGGGCCAGGGCTACACCTTC.

This clone occurred once. The chain combines TRBV14 with TRBJ1-2; D not resolved. The CDR3 runs to 13 residues. CDR1 SGHDN and CDR2 FVKESK come from the germline V gene. V lost 0 bases and J lost 7, with 9 bases in between. The CDR3 DNA sequence: TGTGCCAGCAGCCAAGATTCCCGCGTTGGCTACACCTTC. Translated: CASSQDSRVGYTF.